Shown below are 26 T cell receptor beta chains from a single sample sequenced in a study of blood T cell repertoires in COVID-19. Profiling relied on immunoSEQ multiplex PCR, and the TCRdb table lists in-frame clones only, not all of them. This sample yields roughly 190,000 clones, of which roughly nine tenths are seen a single time; roughly 21% belongs to the top ten. Sequenced sample: peripheral blood. The source is a man aged 60 to 75 with active or convalescent COVID-19.

The chain recombines TRBV5-1 with TRBJ2-3; the D gene is possibly TRBD2 (6 bases). Germline V gene data show CDR1 as SGHRS and CDR2 as YFSETQ. The CDR3 spans 15 residues. Trimming removed 2 bases from V and 1 base from J, with 11 bases in between. This CDR3 is CASSFLGGGTDTQYF. The CDR3 DNA reads as TGCGCCAGCAGCTTCCTGGGGGGAGGCACAGATACGCAGTATTTT.

V gene TRBV9 combines with J gene TRBJ2-6, with 8 positions matching TRBD1. Germline-derived CDR1 and CDR2 are SGDLS and YYNGEE. The CDR3 loop spans 18 amino acids. V shed 0 bases and J 0 bases; nucleotides not matched to a gene: 5. The CDR3 region has the DNA TGTGCCAGCAGCGTAGGCACAGGGGGGTCCTCTGGGGCCAACGTCCTGACTTTC. Translated, it gives CASSVGTGGSSGANVLTF.

This chain joins TRBV5-1 and TRBJ2-1; TRBD2 is a possible D gene (7 bases). Germline-derived CDR1 and CDR2 are SGHRS and YFSETQ. CDR3 length: 15 amino acids. V dropped 6 bases and J dropped 6 bases, with 19 bases sitting between them. CDR3 protein: CASTAYGGAVNEQFF. In nucleotides, the CDR3 is TGCGCCAGCACCGCCTATGGGGGGGCGGTCAATGAGCAGTTCTTC.

V and J are TRBV5-1 and TRBJ2-1, with D perhaps matching TRBD2 (7 bases). Germline CDR1 and CDR2: SGHRS and YFSETQ. Trimming stripped 4 bases from V and 7 bases from J, with 18 bases between. The CDR3 extends over 15 amino acids. The CDR3, as DNA: TGCGCCAGCAGCCACGGGGGGCCAGCAACTAATGAGCAGTTCTTC. This encodes CASSHGGPATNEQFF. Full variable domain (rest looked up from reference TRBV5-1 and TRBJ2-1): KAGVTQTPRYLIKTRGQQVTLSCSPISGHRSVSWYQQTPGQGLQFLFEYFSETQRNKGNFPGRFSGRQFSNSRSEMNVSTLELGDSALYLCASSHGGPATNEQFFGPGTRLTVL.

The gene calls are TRBV24-1 and TRBJ1-2; 12 positions agree with TRBD1. The junction had 7 bases not matched to a gene; V was cut back by 5 bases and J by 7 bases. There are 15 residues in the CDR3. CDR1 KGHDR and CDR2 SFDVKD come from the germline V gene. The CDR3 DNA follows: TGTGCCACCAGTGGCCCGGGACAGGGGGCCGGTGGCTACACCTTC. This codes for CATSGPGQGAGGYTF.

This chain connects TRBV5-1 to TRBJ2-5; D is possibly TRBD2 (6 bases). The germline V gene encodes CDR1 SGHRS and CDR2 YFSETQ. V lost 4 bases, J lost 1 base, and 14 bases lay in between. The CDR3 totals 15 residues. The chain's CDR3 is CASSPSSVLQETQYF. CDR3 DNA: TGCGCCAGCAGCCCATCTAGCGTCCTCCAAGAGACCCAGTACTTC.

The chain employs TRBV6-5 and TRBJ1-2; the match to TRBD1 covers 8 bases. Trimming removed 6 bases from V and 4 bases from J; junction bases left unmatched: 10. The CDR3 extends over 15 amino acids. Germline V CDR1 and CDR2: MNHEY, SVGAGI. The CDR3 bases are TGTGCCAGCAGAGGAATGCAGGGGGCGGTCTATGGCTACACCTTC. Its translation: CASRGMQGAVYGYTF.

The V gene is TRBV5-1, the J gene TRBJ2-3, with TRBD2 matching 10 bases. J gave up 6 bases and V 0 bases, and 4 bases lay outside the gene matches. CDR1 SGHRS and CDR2 YFSETQ come from the germline V gene. The CDR3 totals 15 residues. The DNA of the CDR3 is TGCGCCAGCAGCTTGGGTAGCGGGGGGTTCGATACGCAGTATTTT. Amino acids: CASSLGSGGFDTQYF.

This sequence joins TRBV6-5 and TRBJ1-2; TRBD1 matches 9 bases. V lost 7 bases, J lost 4 bases, and 10 bases stayed unmatched. Germline-derived CDR1 and CDR2 are MNHEY and SVGAGI. The length of the CDR3 is 15 residues. The CDR3 DNA is TGTGCCAGCAACCTAGGACAGGGGAGGCTCTATGGCTACACCTTC. As protein: CASNLGQGRLYGYTF.

The rearrangement uses TRBV28 and TRBJ2-7; no definite D call. CDR1 and CDR2 from the germline V gene are MDHEN and SYDVKM. This CDR3 has 13 residues. With 4 bases removed from V and 0 bases from J, the gap between germline ends came to 7 bases. The CDR3 protein is CASSSHNSYEQYF. CDR3 in DNA: TGTGCCAGCAGTTCACACAACTCCTACGAGCAGTACTTC.

This clone was seen just once. The rearrangement joins TRBV5-1 to TRBJ2-5; TRBD2 matches at 8 bases. V was pared by 0 bases and J by 3 bases, with 1 base of the junction left unmatched. Germline values: CDR1 SGHRS, CDR2 YFSETQ. There are 14 residues in the CDR3. CDR3 sequence reads: CASSLGLAKETQYF. CDR3 DNA: TGCGCCAGCAGCTTGGGACTAGCGAAAGAGACCCAGTACTTC.

V is TRBV24-1 and J is TRBJ1-4, with no clear D. CDR3 length equals 15 residues. Trimming removed 5 bases from V and 3 bases from J, with 12 bases in between. CDR1 is KGHDR and CDR2 is SFDVKD in the germline V gene. Here the CDR3 DNA reads TGTGCCACCAGTGCCGGAGAATATTCTAATGAAAAACTGTTTTTT. Encoded protein: CATSAGEYSNEKLFF.

The rearrangement uses TRBV19 and TRBJ2-7; 9 bases map to TRBD1. Trimming at V came to 2 bases and at J to 9 bases, leaving 11 bases not matched to a gene. This CDR3 contains 15 residues. Germline assignment: CDR1 LNHDA and CDR2 SQIVND (reference sequence). The CDR3 loop is CASSISAGQGIVQYF. The CDR3 DNA sequence: TGTGCCAGTAGTATATCCGCGGGACAGGGTATAGTGCAGTACTTC.

The chain carries TRBV5-1 and TRBJ2-1; 7 nucleotides match TRBD2. The CDR3 totals 13 residues. V dropped 4 bases and J dropped 4; count of bases not matched to a gene: 2. Germline loops: CDR1 SGHRS, CDR2 YFSETQ. The CDR3 loop reads CASSPGGYNEQFF. The CDR3 bases are TGCGCCAGCAGCCCCGGGGGGTACAATGAGCAGTTCTTC.

The chain joins TRBV1 to TRBJ1-3; TRBD1 is the table's D call and was not checked against the DNA. TRBV1 is a recognized pseudogene. The CDR3 covers 16 residues. CDR3 protein: CTSSLGRTGAGNTIYF. The CDR3 nucleotides read TGCACCAGCAGCCTGGGGAGAACAGGGGCTGGAAACACCATATATTTT.

The chain links TRBV6-5 to TRBJ1-5; 8 nucleotides match TRBD1. Trimming removed 7 bases from V and 2 bases from J; junction bases left unmatched: 7. Germline CDR1 is MNHEY and CDR2 is SVGAGI. The length of the CDR3 is 15 residues. The CDR3 region has the DNA TGTGCCAGCAACCCAGGGGGCGCCGGCAATCAGCCCCAGCATTTT. It yields the protein CASNPGGAGNQPQHF.

The V gene is TRBV7-2, the J gene TRBJ1-5, with 7 positions matching TRBD1. The CDR3 contains 14 residues. CDR1 SGHTA and CDR2 FQGNSA come from the germline V gene. V was clipped by 4 bases and J by 1 base; unmatched bases: 1. The CDR3 spells CASSWGQSNQPQHF. The DNA for the CDR3 is TGTGCCAGCAGCTGGGGACAGAGCAATCAGCCCCAGCATTTT. The full variable domain, in which reference TRBV7-2 and TRBJ1-5 provide the parts outside the CDR3, is GAGVSQSPSNKVTEKGKDVELRCDPISGHTALYWYRQSLGQGLEFLIYFQGNSAPDKSGLPSDRFSAERTGGSVSTLTIQRTQQEDSAVYLCASSWGQSNQPQHFGDGTRLSIL.

The rearrangement joins TRBV7-9 to TRBJ1-1, with D perhaps matching TRBD1 (5 bases). Germline CDR1 is SEHNR and CDR2 is FQNEAQ (reference sequence). Trimming removed 6 bases at V and 6 bases at J, with 11 bases between. CDR3 length equals 12 residues. This CDR3 reads CASRDILSEAFF. The CDR3 bases are TGTGCCAGCAGGGACATTTTGTCTGAAGCTTTCTTT.

The V gene is TRBV5-1, the J gene TRBJ2-7, with TRBD1 matching over 10 bases. The ends lost 4 bases at V and 9 bases at J; junction bases unmatched: 10. This CDR3 spans 14 amino acids. Germline V gene sequence: CDR1 SGHRS, CDR2 YFSETQ. The CDR3 sequence is CASSNRDRGRGQYF. The CDR3 region has the DNA TGCGCCAGCAGCAACCGGGACAGGGGTCGTGGGCAGTACTTC.

V and J are TRBV7-9 and TRBJ1-6, with D possibly matching TRBD1 (5 bases). Looked up from germline, CDR1 is SEHNR and CDR2 is FQNEAQ (reference sequence). CDR3 length: 14 residues. Deletions cut 3 bases from V and 7 bases from J, with 10 bases between. CDR3 loop: CASSLQGANSPLHF. The CDR3, as DNA: TGTGCCAGCAGCTTGCAGGGTGCGAATTCACCCCTCCACTTT.

This sequence joins TRBV5-5 and TRBJ1-1; maybe TRBD1 (5 bases). The CDR3 spans 12 residues. V lost 4 bases to trimming and J lost 6 bases, with 10 bases between them. Per the germline V gene, CDR1 is SGHKS and CDR2 is YYEKEE (reference sequence). CDR3: CASSRATAEAFF. The CDR3 region has the DNA TGTGCCAGCAGCCGCGCGACAGCTGAAGCTTTCTTT.

The chain joins TRBV11-2 to TRBJ2-1; 9 positions agree with TRBD2. Germline V gene sequence: CDR1 SGHAT, CDR2 FQNNGV. Trimming took 3 bases from V and 5 from J; bases not matched to a gene: 8. This CDR3 has 16 residues. The CDR3, as DNA: TGTGCCAGCAGCTTTCGGATAGCGGGGGTAAACAATGAGCAGTTCTTC. Translation gives CASSFRIAGVNNEQFF.

J is TRBJ2-7 and V is TRBV5-1; 8 positions agree with TRBD2. CDR3 length: 15 residues. J was trimmed by 6 bases and V by 7 bases; bases with no gene match: 15. Germline V lookup: CDR1 SGHRS, CDR2 YFSETQ. The CDR3 nucleotides are TGCGCCAGCCGTCCCACCGGGACTAGAGGCTCCGAGCAGTACTTC. Translated, it gives CASRPTGTRGSEQYF.

The genes are TRBV10-3 and TRBJ1-4, with 7 bases aligning to TRBD1. J was trimmed by 6 bases and V by 0 bases; bases with no gene match: 7. The CDR3 runs to 16 residues. The germline gives CDR1 ENHRY, CDR2 SYGVKD. The CDR3 is CAISESGAGGDEKLFF. The CDR3 DNA reads TGTGCCATCAGTGAGTCTGGGGCAGGGGGAGATGAAAAACTGTTTTTT.

The genes are TRBV14 and TRBJ2-1; weak D call: TRBD2 (6 bases). V lost 2 bases and J lost 2, with 13 bases in between. The CDR3 spans 16 residues. Germline V gives CDR1 SGHDN, CDR2 FVKESK. The CDR3 DNA follows: TGTGCCAGCAGCCAATCTCAGGGAGGTACCTACAATGAGCAGTTCTTC. It encodes CASSQSQGGTYNEQFF.

The chain links TRBV5-6 to TRBJ1-2; 7 bases match TRBD1. The V gene end was trimmed by 4 bases and the J gene end by 4 bases; junction bases not matched to a gene: 10. Germline V gives CDR1 SGHDT, CDR2 YYEEEE. The CDR3 has 15 residues. CDR3 protein: CASSQRTGPIYGYTF. For the CDR3, the DNA is TGTGCCAGCAGCCAGAGGACAGGCCCGATCTATGGCTACACCTTC. The full variable domain, in which reference TRBV5-6 and TRBJ1-2 provide the parts outside the CDR3, is DAGVTQSPTHLIKTRGQQVTLRCSPKSGHDTVSWYQQALGQGPQFIFQYYEEEERQRGNFPDRFSGHQFPNYSSELNVNALLLGDSALYLCASSQRTGPIYGYTFGSGTRLTVV.